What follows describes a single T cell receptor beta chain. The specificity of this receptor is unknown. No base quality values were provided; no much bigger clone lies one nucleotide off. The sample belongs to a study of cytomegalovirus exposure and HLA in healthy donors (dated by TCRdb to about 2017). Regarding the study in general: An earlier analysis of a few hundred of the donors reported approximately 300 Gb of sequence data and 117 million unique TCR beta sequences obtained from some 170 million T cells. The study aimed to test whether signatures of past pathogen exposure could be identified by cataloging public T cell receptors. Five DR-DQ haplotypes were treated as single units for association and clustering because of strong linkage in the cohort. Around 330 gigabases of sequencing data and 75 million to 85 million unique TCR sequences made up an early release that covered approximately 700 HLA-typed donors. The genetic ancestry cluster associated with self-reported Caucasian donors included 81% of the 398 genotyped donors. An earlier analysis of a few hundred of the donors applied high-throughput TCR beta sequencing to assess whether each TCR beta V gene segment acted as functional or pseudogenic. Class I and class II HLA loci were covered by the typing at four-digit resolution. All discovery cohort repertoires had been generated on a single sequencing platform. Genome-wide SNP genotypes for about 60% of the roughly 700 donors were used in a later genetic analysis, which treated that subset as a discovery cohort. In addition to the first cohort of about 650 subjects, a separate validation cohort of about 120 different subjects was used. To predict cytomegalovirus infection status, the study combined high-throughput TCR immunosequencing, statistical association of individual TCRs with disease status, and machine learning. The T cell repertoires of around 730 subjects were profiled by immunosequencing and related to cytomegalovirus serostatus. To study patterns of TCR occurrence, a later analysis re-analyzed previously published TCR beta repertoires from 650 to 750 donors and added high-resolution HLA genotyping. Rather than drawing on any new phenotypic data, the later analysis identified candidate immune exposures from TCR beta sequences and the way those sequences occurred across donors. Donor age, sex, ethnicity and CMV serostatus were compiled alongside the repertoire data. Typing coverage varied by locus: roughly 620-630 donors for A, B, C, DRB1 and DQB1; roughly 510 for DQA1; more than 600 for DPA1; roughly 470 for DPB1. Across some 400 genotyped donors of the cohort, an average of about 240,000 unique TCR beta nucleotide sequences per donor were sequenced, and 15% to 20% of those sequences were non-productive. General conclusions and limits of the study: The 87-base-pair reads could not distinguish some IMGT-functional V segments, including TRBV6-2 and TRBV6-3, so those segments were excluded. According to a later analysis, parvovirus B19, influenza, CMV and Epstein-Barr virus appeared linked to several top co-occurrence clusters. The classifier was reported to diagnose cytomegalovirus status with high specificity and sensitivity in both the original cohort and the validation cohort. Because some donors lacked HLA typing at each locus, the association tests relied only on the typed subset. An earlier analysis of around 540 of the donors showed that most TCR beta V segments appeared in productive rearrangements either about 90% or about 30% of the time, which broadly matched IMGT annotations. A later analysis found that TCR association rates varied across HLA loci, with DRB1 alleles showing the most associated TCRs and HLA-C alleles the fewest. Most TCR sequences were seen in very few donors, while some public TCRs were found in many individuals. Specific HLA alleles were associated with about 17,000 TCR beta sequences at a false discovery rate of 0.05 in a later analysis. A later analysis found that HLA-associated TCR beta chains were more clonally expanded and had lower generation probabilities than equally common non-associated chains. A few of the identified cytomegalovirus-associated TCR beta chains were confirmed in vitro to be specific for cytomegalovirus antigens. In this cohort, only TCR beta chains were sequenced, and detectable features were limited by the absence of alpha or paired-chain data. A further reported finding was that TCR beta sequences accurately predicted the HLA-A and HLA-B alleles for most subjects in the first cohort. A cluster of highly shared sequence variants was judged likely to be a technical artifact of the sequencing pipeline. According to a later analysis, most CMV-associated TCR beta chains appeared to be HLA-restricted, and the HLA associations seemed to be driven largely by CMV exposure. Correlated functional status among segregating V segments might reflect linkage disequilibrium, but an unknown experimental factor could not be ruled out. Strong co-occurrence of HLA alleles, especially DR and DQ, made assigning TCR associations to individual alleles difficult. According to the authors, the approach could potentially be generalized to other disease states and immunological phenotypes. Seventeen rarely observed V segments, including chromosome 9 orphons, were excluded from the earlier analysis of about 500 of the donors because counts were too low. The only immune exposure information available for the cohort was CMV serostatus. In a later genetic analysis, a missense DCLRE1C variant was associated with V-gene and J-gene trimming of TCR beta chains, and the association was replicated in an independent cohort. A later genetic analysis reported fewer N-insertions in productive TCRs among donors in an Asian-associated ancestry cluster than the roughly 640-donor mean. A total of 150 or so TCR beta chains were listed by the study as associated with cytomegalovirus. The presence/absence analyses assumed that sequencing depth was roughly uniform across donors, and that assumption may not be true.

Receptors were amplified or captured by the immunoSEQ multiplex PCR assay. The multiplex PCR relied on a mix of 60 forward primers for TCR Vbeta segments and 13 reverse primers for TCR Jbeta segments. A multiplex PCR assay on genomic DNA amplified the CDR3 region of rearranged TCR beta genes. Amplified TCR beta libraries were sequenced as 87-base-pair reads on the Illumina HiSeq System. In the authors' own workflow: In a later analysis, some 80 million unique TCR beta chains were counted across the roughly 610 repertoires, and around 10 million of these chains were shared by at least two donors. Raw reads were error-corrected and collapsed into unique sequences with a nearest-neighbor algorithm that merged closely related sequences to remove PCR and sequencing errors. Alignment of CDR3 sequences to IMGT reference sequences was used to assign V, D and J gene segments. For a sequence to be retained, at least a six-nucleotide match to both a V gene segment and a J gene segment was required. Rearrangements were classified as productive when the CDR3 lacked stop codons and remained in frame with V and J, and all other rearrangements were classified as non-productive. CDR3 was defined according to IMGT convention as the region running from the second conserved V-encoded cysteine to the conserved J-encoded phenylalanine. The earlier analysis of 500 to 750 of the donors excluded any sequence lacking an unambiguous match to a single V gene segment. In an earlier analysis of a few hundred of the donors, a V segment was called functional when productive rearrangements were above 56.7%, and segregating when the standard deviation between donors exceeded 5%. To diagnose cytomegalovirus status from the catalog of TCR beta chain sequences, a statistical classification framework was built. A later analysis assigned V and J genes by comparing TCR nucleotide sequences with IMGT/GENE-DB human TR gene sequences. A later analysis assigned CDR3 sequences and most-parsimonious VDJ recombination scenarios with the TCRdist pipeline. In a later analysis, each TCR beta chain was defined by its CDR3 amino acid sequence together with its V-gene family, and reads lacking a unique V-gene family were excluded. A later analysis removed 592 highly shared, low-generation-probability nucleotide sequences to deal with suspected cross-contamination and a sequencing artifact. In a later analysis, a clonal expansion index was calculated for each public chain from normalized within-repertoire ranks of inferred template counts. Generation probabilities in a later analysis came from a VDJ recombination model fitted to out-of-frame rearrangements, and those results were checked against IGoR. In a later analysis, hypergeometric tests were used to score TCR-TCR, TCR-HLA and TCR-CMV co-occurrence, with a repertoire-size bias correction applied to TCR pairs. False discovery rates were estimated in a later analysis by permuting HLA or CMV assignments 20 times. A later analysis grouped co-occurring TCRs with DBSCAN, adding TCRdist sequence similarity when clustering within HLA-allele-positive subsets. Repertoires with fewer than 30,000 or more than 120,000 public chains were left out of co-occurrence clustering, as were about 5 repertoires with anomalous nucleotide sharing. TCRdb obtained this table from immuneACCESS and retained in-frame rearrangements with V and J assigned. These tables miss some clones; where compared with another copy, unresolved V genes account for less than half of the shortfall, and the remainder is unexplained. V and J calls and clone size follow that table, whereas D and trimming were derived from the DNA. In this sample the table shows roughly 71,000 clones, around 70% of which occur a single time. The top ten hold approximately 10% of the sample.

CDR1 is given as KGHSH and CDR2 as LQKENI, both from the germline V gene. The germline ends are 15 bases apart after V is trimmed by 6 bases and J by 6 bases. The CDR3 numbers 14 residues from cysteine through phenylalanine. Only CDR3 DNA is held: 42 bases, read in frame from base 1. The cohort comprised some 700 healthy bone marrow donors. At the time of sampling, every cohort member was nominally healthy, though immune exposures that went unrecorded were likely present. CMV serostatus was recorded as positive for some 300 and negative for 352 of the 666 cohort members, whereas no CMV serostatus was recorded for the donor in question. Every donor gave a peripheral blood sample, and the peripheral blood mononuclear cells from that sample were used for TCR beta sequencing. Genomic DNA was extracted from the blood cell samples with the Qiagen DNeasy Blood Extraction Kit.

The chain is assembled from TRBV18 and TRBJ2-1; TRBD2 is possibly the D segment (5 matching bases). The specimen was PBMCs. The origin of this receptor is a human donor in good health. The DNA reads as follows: TGTGCCAGCTCGCCCGGGGAGCGAAGCAATGAGCAGTTCTTC. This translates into CASSPGERSNEQFF.